This T cell receptor beta chain was identified during a study of response to subunit inactivated influenza vaccine. CDR1 is SQVTM, CDR2 ANQGSEA, per germline. Deletions cut 6 bases from V and 4 bases from J, with 12 bases between. The CDR3 is made up of 12 amino acids. TCRdb fed the RT-PCR reads into MiXCR, producing one record per CDR3 protein. The table includes roughly 500,000 distinct CDR3 sequences, 16% detected once. General study findings and limits: Authors suggested that a seasonal influenza vaccination recruits few new T cells each time.

Comments on this clonotype: Its antigen is unknown.

Sequencing used CD4+ T cells sorted from PBMCs, obtained less than 30 months after vaccination. This chain joins TRBV29-1 and TRBJ2-5, with a possible D match to TRBD2 (6 bases). The receptor comes from a man aged 50-75 years who received an inactivated influenza vaccine. CDR3 bases: TGCAGCGTGGAGGAGGGTGGAGAGACCCAGTACTTC. Translated, it gives CSVEEGGETQYF.